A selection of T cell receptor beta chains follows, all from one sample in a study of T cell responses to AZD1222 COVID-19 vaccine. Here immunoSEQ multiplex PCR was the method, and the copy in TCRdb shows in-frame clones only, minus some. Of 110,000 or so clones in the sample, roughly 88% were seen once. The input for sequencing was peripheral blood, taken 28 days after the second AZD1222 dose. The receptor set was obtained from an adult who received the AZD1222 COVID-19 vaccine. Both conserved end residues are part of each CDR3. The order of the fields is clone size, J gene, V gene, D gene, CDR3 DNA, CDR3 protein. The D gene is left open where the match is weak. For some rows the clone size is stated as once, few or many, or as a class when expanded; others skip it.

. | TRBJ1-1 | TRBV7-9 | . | TGTGCCAGCAGCCCACGAGGTGCGGGCATGAACACTGAAGCTTTCTTT | CASSPRGAGMNTEAFF
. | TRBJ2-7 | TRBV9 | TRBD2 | TGTGCCAGCAGCGTACTACCTATAGCGGGGGGGCCCCACGAGCAGTACTTC | CASSVLPIAGGPHEQYF
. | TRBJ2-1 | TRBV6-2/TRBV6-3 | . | TGTGCCAGCAGTAGACAGAGGAATGAGCAGTTCTTC | CASSRQRNEQFF
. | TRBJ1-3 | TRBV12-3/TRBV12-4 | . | TGTGCCAGCAGTCTAGGACAAAACACCATATATTTT | CASSLGQNTIYF
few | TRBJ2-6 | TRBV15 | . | TGTGCCACCCAACTACAAGGGGCCAACGTCCTGACTTTC | CATQLQGANVLTF
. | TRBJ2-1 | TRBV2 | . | TGTGCCAGCAGGACGGGGGGCCCCTACAATGAGCAGTTCTTC | CASRTGGPYNEQFF
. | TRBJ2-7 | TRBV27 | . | TGTGCCACCAAGGGGGACCTCTACGAGCAGTACTTC | CATKGDLYEQYF
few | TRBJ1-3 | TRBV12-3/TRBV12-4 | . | TGTGCCAGCAGTAGAAACACCATATATTTT | CASSRNTIYF
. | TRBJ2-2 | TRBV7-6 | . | TGTGCCAGCAGCAACTTGGACCAGGGCACCGGGGAGCTGTTTTTT | CASSNLDQGTGELFF
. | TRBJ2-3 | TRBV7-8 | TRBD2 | TGTGCCAGCAGCTCCCGGACTAGCGGGGGTGCAGATACGCAGTATTTT | CASSSRTSGGADTQYF
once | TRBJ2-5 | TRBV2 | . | TGTGCCAGCAGTTACAGCCAAGAGACCCAGTACTTC | CASSYSQETQYF
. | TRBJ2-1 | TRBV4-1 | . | TGCGCCAGCAGCCAATCCGCGGCAGCCTACTACAATGAGCAGTTCTTC | CASSQSAAAYYNEQFF
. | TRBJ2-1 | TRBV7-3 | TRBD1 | TGTGCCAGCAGCTTAAACAGGGGTGGCAATGAGCAGTTCTTC | CASSLNRGGNEQFF
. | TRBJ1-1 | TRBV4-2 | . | TGTGCCAGCAGCCTGGACGGGGGCGCCGGCACTGAAGCTTTCTTT | CASSLDGGAGTEAFF
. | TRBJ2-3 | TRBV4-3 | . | TGCGCCAGCAGCCTCACAGATACGCAGTATTTT | CASSLTDTQYF
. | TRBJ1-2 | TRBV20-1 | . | TGCAGTGCTAGTGATTTAGCGAGGGACTATGGCTACACCTTC | CSASDLARDYGYTF
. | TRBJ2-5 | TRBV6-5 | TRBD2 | TGTGCCAGCAGTTTGGGACTAGCGACGGAGACCCAGTACTTC | CASSLGLATETQYF
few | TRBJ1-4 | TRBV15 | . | TGTGCCACCAGCAGAGTTGGTACAACTAATGAAAAACTGTTTTTT | CATSRVGTTNEKLFF
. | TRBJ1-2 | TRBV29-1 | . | TGCAGCGTTGCGGAAGGTGGCTACACCTTC | CSVAEGGYTF
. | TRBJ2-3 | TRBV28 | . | TGTGCCAGCGGAAGACAGCGAAGCACAGATACGCAGTATTTT | CASGRQRSTDTQYF
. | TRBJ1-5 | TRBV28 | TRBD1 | TGTGCCAGCAGTATGACAGGGAGCGGCAATCAGCCCCAGCATTTT | CASSMTGSGNQPQHF
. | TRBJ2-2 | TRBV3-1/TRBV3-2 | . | TGTGCCAGCAGCCGAAGTCAGAACACCGGGGAGCTGTTTTTT | CASSRSQNTGELFF
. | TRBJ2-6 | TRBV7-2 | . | TGTGCCAGCAGCTTAGGGGCAGGGTCAGGGGCCAACGTCCTGACTTTC | CASSLGAGSGANVLTF
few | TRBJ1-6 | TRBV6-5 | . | TGTGCCAGCAGTCCCAGGGTCGGGAATTCACCCCTCCACTTT | CASSPRVGNSPLHF
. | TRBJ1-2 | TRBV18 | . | TGTGCCAGCTCACCCGACAGCGTCGGATATGGCTACACCTTC | CASSPDSVGYGYTF
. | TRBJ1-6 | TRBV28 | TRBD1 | TGTGCCAGCAGTGAACTGACAGGGGGCGGTTCACCCCTCCACTTT | CASSELTGGGSPLHF
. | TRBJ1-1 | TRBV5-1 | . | TGCGCCAGCAGCGATCAACTCGGGCACACTGAAGCTTTCTTT | CASSDQLGHTEAFF
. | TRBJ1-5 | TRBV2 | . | TGTGCCAGCAGTGAGTATTCGGCGGGGGGGATATCAGCGGCCCAGCATTTT | CASSEYSAGGISAAQHF
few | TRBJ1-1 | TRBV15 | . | TGTGCCACCACCTTGACAGGGAACACTGAAGCTTTCTTT | CATTLTGNTEAFF
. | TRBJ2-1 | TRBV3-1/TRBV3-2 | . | TGTGCCAGCAGCCAAGCGGAAGGAAATGAGCAGTTCTTC | CASSQAEGNEQFF
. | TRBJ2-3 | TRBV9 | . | TGTGCCAGCAGCGTTCCCCCAACGACAGATACGCAGTATTTT | CASSVPPTTDTQYF
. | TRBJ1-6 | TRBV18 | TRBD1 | TGTGCCAGCTCACAGGGACAGCGAAATTCACCCCTCCACTTT | CASSQGQRNSPLHF